Each of the 3 T cell receptor beta chains below was sequenced from the same sample in a study of patients and donors after allogeneic stem cell transplantation. From the RT-PCR reads, TCRdb called clonotypes with MiXCR, one entry per CDR3 protein. The data show 400,000 to 500,000 distinct CDR3 sequences, about a sixth seen once. Sequencing was performed on blood, either unsorted or a sorted T cell fraction (not recorded which). The source is a human donor who was either an allogeneic HSCT recipient or a stem cell or donor lymphocyte infusion donor (not recorded which). It is not recorded whose cells these are; they may come from a transplant donor.

This clonotype was seen only a few times. This rearrangement joins TRBV6-1 to TRBJ2-1, with D maybe TRBD2 (5 bases). The germline V gene has CDR1 MNHNS and CDR2 SASEGT. V was shortened by 4 bases and J by 2 bases, with 9 bases between the two germline ends. The CDR3 length is 14 residues. CDR3 region: CASSVLGTYNEQFF. For the CDR3, the DNA is TGTGCCAGCAGTGTACTAGGAACCTACAATGAGCAGTTCTTC.

The V and J genes are TRBV20-1 and TRBJ2-3, with TRBD2 matching 11 bases. With 2 bases clipped from V and 7 bases from J, the junction kept 5 bases outside the gene matches. The CDR3 covers 14 residues. Germline CDR1 is DFQATT and CDR2 is SNEGSKA (reference sequence). This chain's CDR3 is CSARFASGRHTQYF. The CDR3 DNA is TGCAGTGCTAGATTCGCTAGCGGGAGGCATACGCAGTATTTT.

This clonotype was found a few times. Here the CDR3 reads CASSARRCGEKLFF. The CDR3, as DNA: TGTGCCAGCAGCGCCAGACGGTGTGGTGAAAAACTGTTTTTT. V is TRBV21-1 and J is TRBJ1-4. TRBV21-1 is classified as a pseudogene. CDR3 length: 14 amino acids.